What follows are 27 T cell receptor beta chains derived from one specimen sequenced in a study of radiotherapy plus CTLA-4 blockade in lung cancer. The data were produced by immunoSEQ multiplex PCR, yet TCRdb's version contains in-frame clones alone and is incomplete. Of 65,000 to 90,000 clones listed, around 86% were seen once; the top ten hold 40%. Sequenced here: peripheral blood, sampled from a patient treated with radiotherapy plus ipilimumab. Receptors were obtained from a human donor with non-small cell lung cancer that progressed on radiotherapy plus ipilimumab.

The chain combines TRBV5-1 with TRBJ2-3; TRBD1 matches at 8 bases. The CDR3 contains 16 residues. Looked up from germline, CDR1 is SGHRS and CDR2 is YFSETQ. Germline trimming cut 0 bases from V and 3 bases from J; bases unmatched to any gene: 6. As DNA, the CDR3 is TGCGCCAGCAGCTTGGACAGGGGGGTTAAGACAGATACGCAGTATTTT. Translated, it gives CASSLDRGVKTDTQYF.

Note on this clone: The germline gene is not matched at one end of the junction; a read error may be the cause. The chain uses TRBV10-2 and TRBJ2-3, with D possibly TRBD1 on 6 matching bases. Germline V gene data show CDR1 as WSHSY and CDR2 as SAAADI. The CDR3 is 13 amino acids. CDR3 DNA: TGTGCCAGTATTCAGGGGAGCACAGATACGCAGTATTTT. Translation gives CASIQGSTDTQYF.

This clone was observed a single time. The chain couples TRBV27 to TRBJ2-7; 12 nucleotides line up with TRBD2. Germline loops: CDR1 MNHEY, CDR2 SMNVEV (reference sequence). Unmatched junction bases numbered 17, after V lost 5 bases and J lost 3 bases. CDR3 size: 19 residues. This chain's CDR3 is CASSLRTSGRLDTYYEQYF. The DNA for the CDR3 is TGTGCCAGCAGTCTAAGAACTAGCGGGAGGCTCGACACCTACTACGAGCAGTACTTC.

The V and J genes are TRBV7-2 and TRBJ1-1; 7 bases line up with TRBD1. The V gene end was trimmed by 6 bases and the J gene end by 1 base; junction bases not matched to a gene: 5. The germline CDR1 and CDR2 sequences are SGHTA and FQGNSA. There are 14 residues in the CDR3. CDR3 protein: CASRPGQTNTEAFF. DNA for the CDR3: TGTGCCAGCAGGCCGGGACAGACGAACACTGAAGCTTTCTTT.

The chain joins TRBV28 to TRBJ2-5; 11 nucleotides align to TRBD2. V trimming: 8 bases; J trimming: 5 bases; junction bases outside the gene matches: 1. Germline loops: CDR1 MDHEN, CDR2 SYDVKM. The CDR3 sequence is 12 residues long. For the CDR3, the DNA is TGTGCCAGCGGGACTAGCGGTGAGACCCAGTACTTC. Its protein is CASGTSGETQYF.

This sequence joins TRBV10-3 and TRBJ2-7; TRBD2 matches 7 bases. The ends lost 6 bases at V and 4 bases at J; junction bases unmatched: 6. Germline values: CDR1 ENHRY, CDR2 SYGVKD. There are 13 residues in the CDR3. CDR3 sequence (DNA): TGTGCCATCAGCTTCGGACTAGGTTACGAGCAGTACTTC. Encoded protein: CAISFGLGYEQYF.

This clone was recorded once. V usage is TRBV6-1 and J usage is TRBJ1-5; no reliable D call. CDR1 and CDR2 (germline): MNHNS, SASEGT. CDR3 size: 12 residues. Between the trimmed V and J ends, which lost 6 bases and 3 bases, there was a span of 6 bases. The CDR3 loop is CASSEPNQPQHF. The CDR3 coding sequence is TGTGCCAGCAGCGAGCCCAATCAGCCCCAGCATTTT.

This clone has only a few counts. J is TRBJ1-4 and V is TRBV6-5, with D possibly matching TRBD1 (6 bases). Trimming stripped 3 bases from V and 15 bases from J, with 17 bases between. Germline CDR1 is MNHEY and CDR2 is SVGAGI. CDR3 length: 13 amino acids. DNA for the CDR3: TGTGCCAGCAGTTATAACGTGGGGGCTTTTGTGTTTTTT. Protein: CASSYNVGAFVFF.

J is TRBJ2-7 and V is TRBV5-1, with 9 bases lining up with TRBD1. Germline trimming cut 2 bases from V and 2 bases from J; bases unmatched to any gene: 5. Germline V gene data show CDR1 as SGHRS and CDR2 as YFSETQ. The CDR3 sequence is 15 residues long. The CDR3 coding sequence is TGCGCCAGCAGCTTAGAGACAGGGGGGACCTACGAGCAGTACTTC. Residues: CASSLETGGTYEQYF.

V gene TRBV30 combines with J gene TRBJ1-1; D is ambiguous. Germline lookup yields CDR1 GTSNPN and CDR2 SVGIG (reference sequence). The CDR3 has 12 residues. With 0 bases removed from V and 4 bases from J, the gap between germline ends came to 6 bases. The chain's CDR3 is CAWSVIPTEAFF. CDR3 nucleotides: TGTGCCTGGAGTGTAATCCCCACTGAAGCTTTCTTT.

The chain recombines TRBV11-2 with TRBJ2-7; D gene ambiguous. Trimming pared 2 bases from V and 6 bases from J, leaving 11 bases between. CDR1 and CDR2 (germline): SGHAT, FQNNGV. The CDR3 has 13 amino acids. CDR3 in amino acids: CASSLSLRGEQYF. CDR3 nucleotides: TGTGCCAGCAGCTTAAGTTTGCGCGGCGAGCAGTACTTC.

The chain carries TRBV7-3 and TRBJ2-2; D remains ambiguous. Trimming shortened V by 0 bases and J by 0 bases, and 2 bases separated the two germline ends. Germline V gene data show CDR1 as SGHTA and CDR2 as FQGTGA. This CDR3 has 14 residues. Here the CDR3 DNA reads TGTGCCAGCAGCTTAACCACGAACACCGGGGAGCTGTTTTTT. It yields the protein CASSLTTNTGELFF.

V gene TRBV11-2 combines with J gene TRBJ2-7; the D gene is possibly TRBD2 (5 bases). Germline CDR1 SGHAT, CDR2 FQNNGV. V was pared by 0 bases and J by 5 bases, with 11 bases between. The CDR3 contains 14 residues. The CDR3 here is CASSLDRGYHEQYV. The CDR3 DNA sequence: TGTGCCAGCAGCTTAGATCGAGGGTACCACGAGCAGTACGTC.

The chain is built from TRBV19 and TRBJ2-5, with 8 bases matching TRBD2. CDR1 is LNHDA and CDR2 is SQIVND in the germline V gene (reference sequence). This CDR3 comprises 15 residues. Trimming cost V 5 bases and J 5 bases; bases outside gene matches: 10. The CDR3 spells CASSSPPGGPETQYF. The CDR3 DNA follows: TGTGCCAGTAGTTCCCCCCCGGGGGGGCCGGAGACCCAGTACTTC.

DNA of the CDR3: TGTGCCAGCAGCGGGGGCCGGGACGATCACAATGAGCAGTTCTTC. As protein: CASSGGRDDHNEQFF. The J gene is TRBJ2-1, the V gene TRBV9; perhaps D is TRBD1 or TRBD2 (5 bases each). The CDR3 loop spans 15 amino acids. V was trimmed by 3 bases and J by 5 bases, leaving 15 bases between them. Germline CDR1 and CDR2: SGDLS and YYNGEE.

The V and J genes are TRBV10-3 and TRBJ2-1, with 9 bases identical to TRBD2. V gave up 2 bases and J gave up 5 bases; unmatched junction bases: 4. Germline V lookup: CDR1 ENHRY, CDR2 SYGVKD. CDR3 length: 15 residues. Written as DNA, the CDR3 is TGTGCCATCAGTGAGGCTAGCGGGATCCACAATGAGCAGTTCTTC. It encodes CAISEASGIHNEQFF.

This chain joins TRBV11-2 and TRBJ2-4, with 8 bases matching TRBD2. Looked up from germline, CDR1 is SGHAT and CDR2 is FQNNGV. This CDR3 region has 14 residues. J lost 6 bases, V lost 4 bases, and 5 bases had no gene match. CDR3 in DNA: TGTGCCAGCAGCTCCCGACTAGCGCGAAACATTCAGTACTTC. Translation: CASSSRLARNIQYF.

The count of this clone is one. The genes are TRBV19 and TRBJ1-2; TRBD1 matches at 8 bases. Germline CDR1 and CDR2: LNHDA and SQIVND (reference sequence). CDR3 length: 14 amino acids. After removal of 5 bases from V and 7 bases from J, the junction contained 9 bases not matched to a gene. CDR3 sequence reads: CASSPGPGGSGYTF. DNA for the CDR3: TGTGCCAGTAGTCCTGGACCAGGGGGCAGTGGCTACACCTTC.

This chain links TRBV7-8 with TRBJ2-5; a weak D match, TRBD1 (6 bases). Between the trimmed V and J ends, which lost 4 bases and 4 bases, there was a span of 16 bases. CDR3 length: 15 residues. Germline loops: CDR1 SGHVS, CDR2 FQNEAQ. This CDR3 reads CASSYVGGMGETQYF. Here the CDR3 DNA reads TGTGCCAGCAGCTACGTAGGGGGTATGGGAGAGACCCAGTACTTC.

V gene TRBV5-1 combines with J gene TRBJ2-3; the D gene is possibly TRBD2 (5 bases). Per germline, CDR1 SGHRS and CDR2 YFSETQ. The CDR3 runs to 14 residues. V lost 5 bases, J lost 2 bases, and 12 bases lay in between. The CDR3 spells CASRVAGPTDTQYF. CDR3 DNA: TGCGCCAGCAGGGTCGCGGGCCCCACAGATACGCAGTATTTT.

This chain connects TRBV13 to TRBJ2-3; the D is unclear. The CDR3 runs to 14 residues. CDR1 is PRHDT and CDR2 is FYEKMQ in the germline V gene (reference sequence). Trimming cost V 3 bases and J 1 base, with 8 bases left between them. The CDR3: CASSFSAGTDTQYF. In DNA, the CDR3 is TGTGCCAGCAGCTTTTCGGCAGGCACAGATACGCAGTATTTT.

The rearrangement joins TRBV28 to TRBJ1-2; a possible D gene is TRBD1 (6 bases). Trimming took off 3 bases at V and 7 bases at J, with 12 bases between the two ends. The CDR3 is made up of 13 amino acids. The germline CDR1 and CDR2 sequences are MDHEN and SYDVKM. This chain's CDR3 is CASSFPGAGGYTF. For the CDR3, the DNA is TGTGCCAGCAGTTTTCCGGGGGCGGGTGGCTACACCTTC.

CDR3 DNA: TGTGCCTGGATACCATATTGGAACACTGAAGCTTTCTTT. This codes for CAWIPYWNTEAFF. The chain combines TRBV30 with TRBJ1-1; D unresolved. Trimming removed 4 bases at V and 1 base at J, with 10 bases between. From germline, CDR1 is GTSNPN and CDR2 SVGIG (reference sequence). The CDR3 is made up of 13 amino acids.

This clone was observed once. The V gene is TRBV10-1, the J gene TRBJ2-1; 8 bases agree with TRBD2. The CDR3 length is 15 residues. Germline CDR1 WNHNN, CDR2 SYGVQD (reference sequence). The ends lost 4 bases at V and 5 bases at J; junction bases unmatched: 7. The CDR3 protein is CASSGEAGENNEQFF. CDR3 sequence (DNA): TGCGCCAGCAGTGGGGAAGCGGGAGAGAACAATGAGCAGTTCTTC.

About this clone itself: An end of the junction does not agree with germline; a read error may underlie this. This CDR3 reads CATSHLGQGGELFF. The CDR3 nucleotides read TGTGCCACCAGTCATCTAGGGCAGGGCGGGGAGCTGTTTTTT. J is TRBJ2-2 and V is TRBV27, with D possibly TRBD1 on 5 matching bases. CDR1 and CDR2 from the germline V gene are MNHEY and SMNVEV (reference sequence). The CDR3 is made up of 14 amino acids.

This chain uses TRBV19 with TRBJ2-1; 7 bases align to TRBD2. The CDR3 has 15 amino acids. The germline V gene encodes CDR1 LNHDA and CDR2 SQIVND (reference sequence). Trimming took 2 bases from V and 5 from J; bases not matched to a gene: 6. The CDR3 region has the DNA TGTGCCAGTAGTATATCGCCAGCGGGAAACAATGAGCAGTTCTTC. Translating gives CASSISPAGNNEQFF.

The V and J genes are TRBV20-1 and TRBJ1-4; D is uncertain. The V end was cut by 6 bases, the J end by 2 bases, with 4 bases between. Germline V gene sequence: CDR1 DFQATT, CDR2 SNEGSKA (reference sequence). The CDR3 consists of 11 residues. CDR3 sequence reads: CSARTNEKLFF. The CDR3 DNA sequence: TGCAGTGCCAGGACTAATGAAAAACTGTTTTTT.